What follows are 20 T cell receptor beta chains derived from one specimen sequenced in a study of early T cells in non-severe SARS-CoV-2 infection. MiXCR, applied by TCRdb to the 5' RACE reads, yields one record per CDR3 protein. Of about 76,000 distinct CDR3 sequences in the sample, about 10% were seen once. The sample was whole blood. Every receptor here comes from an adult who was a healthcare worker with PCR-confirmed SARS-CoV-2 infection or an uninfected control (not recorded which).

V and J are TRBV29-1 and TRBJ1-2, with 10 bases fitting TRBD1. Germline V gene lookup returns CDR1 SQVTM and CDR2 ANQGSEA. J was trimmed by 8 bases and V by 6 bases; bases with no gene match: 3. This CDR3 has 11 amino acids. CDR3 bases: TGCAGCGTCGGGGACAGGGGAGGCTACACCTTC. Protein: CSVGDRGGYTF.

Ten or more counts support this clonotype. The chain uses TRBV7-9 and TRBJ2-5; 9 bases agree with TRBD2. Per germline, CDR1 SEHNR and CDR2 FQNEAQ (reference sequence). The CDR3 loop spans 17 amino acids. V was pared by 5 bases and J by 2 bases, with 12 bases of the junction left unmatched. CDR3 amino acids: CASSQPFAGGSQETQYF. DNA of the CDR3: TGTGCCAGCAGCCAACCCTTTGCGGGGGGGTCACAAGAGACCCAGTACTTC. Using reference TRBV7-9 and TRBJ2-5 for the parts outside the CDR3, the full variable domain is DTGVSQNPRHKITKRGQNVTFRCDPISEHNRLYWYRQTLGQGPEFLTYFQNEAQLEKSRLLSDRFSAERPKGSFSTLEIQRTEQGDSAMYLCASSQPFAGGSQETQYFGPGTRLLVL.

This clonotype has at least ten counts. V and J are TRBV11-2 and TRBJ2-2, with D unresolved. Germline V gene lookup returns CDR1 SGHAT and CDR2 FQNNGV. Trimming cost V 2 bases and J 5 bases, with 9 bases left between them. The CDR3 is made up of 14 amino acids. CDR3 sequence: CASSLPLGTGELFF. The CDR3 DNA follows: TGTGCCAGCAGCTTACCACTTGGGACCGGGGAGCTGTTTTTT.

V usage is TRBV7-2 and J usage is TRBJ2-2; D remains unclear. V was shortened by 7 bases and J by 4 bases, with 16 bases between the two germline ends. This CDR3 has 15 amino acids. CDR1 and CDR2 (germline): SGHTA, FQGNSA. CDR3: CASTTGSLRTGELFF. CDR3 nucleotide sequence: TGTGCCAGCACCACGGGCTCTTTGCGCACCGGGGAGCTGTTTTTT.

Only a few counts were recorded for this clonotype. The gene calls are TRBV5-1 and TRBJ2-7; 8 bases line up with TRBD2. Germline V lookup: CDR1 SGHRS, CDR2 YFSETQ. The CDR3 is 15 residues long. Losses at the gene ends were 0 bases for V and 2 bases for J; bases not matched to a gene: 4. Here the CDR3 DNA reads TGCGCCAGCAGCTTGGTTAGCGGGGATACCTACGAGCAGTACTTC. Amino acids: CASSLVSGDTYEQYF.

This clonotype has more than one count but fewer than ten. V usage is TRBV27 and J usage is TRBJ2-5, with 7 bases aligning to TRBD2. The CDR3 covers 15 residues. In germline, CDR1 is MNHEY, CDR2 SMNVEV (reference sequence). V lost 4 bases to trimming and J lost 4 bases; unmatched junction nucleotides: 9. The CDR3: CASSSVFGGGETQYF. The CDR3 DNA reads as TGTGCCAGCAGTTCCGTCTTTGGGGGGGGAGAGACCCAGTACTTC.

Many counts were recorded for this clonotype. The gene calls are TRBV3-1 and TRBJ1-2, with 7 bases matching TRBD1. Trimming took 5 bases from V and 4 from J; bases not matched to a gene: 13. The CDR3 runs to 16 residues. CDR1 LGHDT and CDR2 YNNKEL come from the germline V gene (reference sequence). The DNA of the CDR3 is TGTGCCAGCAGCTCCGGGCTAGGGGGCGAGGGCTATGGCTACACCTTC. Protein sequence: CASSSGLGGEGYGYTF.

The CDR3 DNA reads TGCAGTGCAATAACCCCGACCTTAGTTGAGCAGTTCTTC. It encodes CSAITPTLVEQFF. The chain carries TRBV20-1 and TRBJ2-1; no firm D call. Per the germline V gene, CDR1 is DFQATT and CDR2 is SNEGSKA (reference sequence). The CDR3 is 13 amino acids. V was cut by 6 bases and J by 9 bases, with 18 bases left in between.

The J gene is TRBJ1-1, the V gene TRBV7-9; the D gene is possibly TRBD1 (6 bases). This CDR3 comprises 14 residues. Germline V gene data show CDR1 as SEHNR and CDR2 as FQNEAQ (reference sequence). Trimming removed 4 bases from V and 1 base from J, with 10 bases in between. The CDR3 loop is CASSSGTQNTEAFF. CDR3 bases: TGTGCCAGCAGCTCCGGGACACAGAACACTGAAGCTTTCTTT.

This clonotype appeared a few times. This chain connects TRBV29-1 to TRBJ2-5; D perhaps matches TRBD2 (6 bases). Germline V gives CDR1 SQVTM, CDR2 ANQGSEA. CDR3 length: 13 residues. The CDR3 bases are TGCGGATGTGGCCTAGCGCTACCAGAGACCCAGTACTTC. It codes for CGCGLALPETQYF. Together with reference TRBV29-1 and TRBJ2-5, the CDR3 gives the full variable domain: SAVISQKPSRDICQRGTSLTIQCQVDSQVTMMFWYRQQPGQSLTLIATANQGSEATYESGFVIDKFPISRPNLTFSTLTVSNMSPEDSSIYLCGCGLALPETQYFGPGTRLLVL.

This chain joins TRBV27 and TRBJ1-2, with 7 bases matching TRBD1. There are 13 residues in the CDR3. With 5 bases clipped from V and 4 bases from J, the junction kept 4 bases outside the gene matches. The germline CDR1 and CDR2 sequences are MNHEY and SMNVEV (reference sequence). The CDR3 sequence is CASSPGGTYGYTF. In nucleotides, the CDR3 is TGTGCCAGCAGTCCAGGGGGGACCTATGGCTACACCTTC.

V usage is TRBV7-9 and J usage is TRBJ2-7; 11 bases fit TRBD2. The CDR3 covers 15 residues. V dropped 4 bases and J dropped 2; count of bases not matched to a gene: 4. The germline CDR1 and CDR2 sequences are SEHNR and FQNEAQ (reference sequence). The chain's CDR3 is CASSSTSGGAYEQYF. The CDR3 nucleotides read TGTGCCAGCAGCTCCACTAGCGGGGGAGCCTACGAGCAGTACTTC.

This clonotype was observed many times. This sequence joins TRBV12-5 and TRBJ2-1, with 10 positions matching TRBD2. This CDR3 comprises 17 residues. V was clipped by 0 bases and J by 6 bases; unmatched bases: 8. CDR1 is LGHNT, CDR2 FRNRAP, per germline. In nucleotides, the CDR3 is TGTGCTAGTGGTTTGGTAAATCTAGCGGGGGTCAGCAATGAGCAGTTCTTC. The encoded protein is CASGLVNLAGVSNEQFF.

The table lists this clonotype with a few counts. This chain links TRBV4-3 with TRBJ1-2, with a possible D match to TRBD1 (5 bases). Trimming pared 0 bases from V and 5 bases from J, leaving 10 bases between. Germline assignment: CDR1 LGHNA and CDR2 YSLEER. The CDR3 has 14 amino acids. CDR3 sequence: CASSQDLDTYGYTF. The CDR3 DNA reads TGCGCCAGCAGCCAAGATTTGGACACGTATGGCTACACCTTC.

This clonotype was counted a few times. The V call is TRBV7-8, the J call TRBJ2-3; no firm D call. This CDR3 has 11 amino acids. The V gene's germline CDR1 is SGHVS and CDR2 FQNEAQ. The V and J ends lost 2 bases and 4 bases respectively, with 1 base between them. Here the CDR3 reads CASSLPDTQYF. The CDR3 DNA follows: TGTGCCAGCAGCTTACCAGATACGCAGTATTTT.

This clonotype has ten or more counts. This chain connects TRBV10-3 to TRBJ2-6; the match to TRBD1 covers 7 bases. The germline CDR1 and CDR2 sequences are ENHRY and SYGVKD. This CDR3 is 18 amino acids long. V shed 6 bases and J 1 base; nucleotides not matched to a gene: 12. The CDR3 nucleotides read TGTGCCATCAGGGAGCCGGGACAGCTATCTTCTGGGGCCAACGTCCTGACTTTC. This codes for CAIREPGQLSSGANVLTF.

The chain uses TRBV20-1 and TRBJ1-2, with D unresolved. CDR1 and CDR2 from the germline V gene are DFQATT and SNEGSKA (reference sequence). The CDR3 has 13 residues. Trimming took off 6 bases at V and 8 bases at J, with 19 bases between the two ends. The CDR3 region has the DNA TGCAGTGCCCCCGCCGGGGTCTTTAAGGGCTACACCTTC. Residues: CSAPAGVFKGYTF.

This clonotype has a count of ten or more. The chain combines TRBV6-1 with TRBJ1-2; no definite D call. CDR1 is MNHNS, CDR2 SASEGT, per germline. This CDR3 has 12 amino acids. V lost 0 bases and J lost 5, with 4 bases in between. CDR3 sequence reads: CASSEARYGYTF. The CDR3 DNA reads as TGTGCCAGCAGTGAAGCGAGATATGGCTACACCTTC.

This clonotype was picked up a small number of times. The chain combines TRBV21-1 with TRBJ1-1. TRBV21-1 is a recognized pseudogene. This CDR3 is 15 amino acids long. As DNA, the CDR3 is TGTGCCAGCAGCAAACAGGGCCCCATGAACACTGAAGCTTTCTTT. Its translation: CASSKQGPMNTEAFF.

The rearrangement links TRBV27 to TRBJ2-3; 12 nucleotides line up with TRBD2. The germline CDR1 and CDR2 sequences are MNHEY and SMNVEV (reference sequence). There are 16 residues in the CDR3. V lost 3 bases to trimming and J lost 6 bases; unmatched junction nucleotides: 7. Here the CDR3 DNA reads TGTGCCAGCAGTTTTTGGCTAGCGGGGGGGCCGGATACGCAGTATTTT. Encoded protein: CASSFWLAGGPDTQYF.